The 22 T cell receptor beta chains in this list originate from one sample, sequenced in a study of cytomegalovirus exposure and HLA in healthy donors. Assay: immunoSEQ multiplex PCR; the TCRdb copy retains only in-frame clones and omits some. The sample contains fewer than 120,000 clones, approximately 89% of which appear only once. The sample taken for sequencing was PBMCs. These receptors all come from a woman under 30 in good health and CMV-seronegative.

The chain combines TRBV7-3 with TRBJ2-1, with D uncertain. The germline V and J ends were trimmed by 5 bases and 9 bases, with 11 bases remaining between them. This CDR3 has 12 residues. Germline assignment: CDR1 SGHTA and CDR2 FQGTGA. The CDR3 DNA reads TGTGCCAGCAGCCGAGATAGAAGTGAGCAGTTCTTC. It yields the protein CASSRDRSEQFF.

This clone was counted between two and nine times. The rearrangement uses TRBV23-1 and TRBJ2-3; TRBD2 aligns across 7 bases. TRBV23-1 is an ORF, and what it does is uncertain. Trimming at V came to 6 bases and at J to 4 bases, leaving 10 bases not matched to a gene. The CDR3 has 15 amino acids. CDR3 nucleotides: TGCGCCAGCAGCCCCTCTGGGCTAGCGGCAGATACGCAGTATTTT. It yields the protein CASSPSGLAADTQYF.

This clone was picked up one time. This chain connects TRBV27 to TRBJ2-2; D possibly corresponds to TRBD1 (5 bases). Germline lookup yields CDR1 MNHEY and CDR2 SMNVEV (reference sequence). The CDR3 has 15 residues. V was clipped by 5 bases and J by 6 bases, with 16 bases between them. The CDR3 DNA sequence: TGTGCCAGCAGTATTCGGACATTAGGGTCCGGGGAGCTGTTTTTT. This sequence encodes CASSIRTLGSGELFF.

The chain has TRBV28 and TRBJ2-1, with D possibly being TRBD2 (6 bases). This CDR3 has 13 residues. The V and J ends lost 10 bases and 2 bases respectively, with 12 bases between them. Germline CDR1 is MDHEN and CDR2 is SYDVKM. The CDR3 coding sequence is TGTGCCACCACCGGGACTCCCTACAATGAGCAGTTCTTC. Translated, it gives CATTGTPYNEQFF.

The chain has TRBV4-2 and TRBJ1-2; possibly TRBD1 for D (5 bases). Per the germline V gene, CDR1 is LGHNA and CDR2 is YNFKEQ. CDR3 length equals 12 residues. Trimming left V 1 base short and J 8 bases short, with 8 bases between. The CDR3 DNA reads as TGTGCCAGCAGCCAAGCAGGGAAGGGCTACACCTTC. Protein product: CASSQAGKGYTF.

The V and J genes are TRBV7-2 and TRBJ2-7, with 7 bases identical to TRBD2. V was clipped by 0 bases and J by 6 bases; unmatched bases: 8. Germline V gives CDR1 SGHTA, CDR2 FQGNSA. The length of the CDR3 is 15 residues. In nucleotides, the CDR3 is TGTGCCAGCAGCTTAGCGGAGCGGGGCCTTTCCGAGCAGTACTTC. It yields the protein CASSLAERGLSEQYF.

This clone appeared a single time. The gene calls are TRBV6-6 and TRBJ2-1; 10 bases line up with TRBD1. Germline-derived CDR1 and CDR2 are MNHNY and SVGAGI (reference sequence). The CDR3 is 16 residues long. The trim removed 6 bases at V and 8 bases at J, leaving 13 bases unmatched. CDR3 in amino acids: CASSSPDRGQFDEQFF. DNA for the CDR3: TGTGCCAGCAGCTCCCCTGACAGGGGGCAATTTGATGAGCAGTTCTTC.

This clone turned up a few times. The chain links TRBV5-4 to TRBJ2-7; TRBD1 is a possible D gene (5 bases). The CDR3 runs 12 residues. Germline V gene sequence: CDR1 SGHNT, CDR2 YYREEE (reference sequence). With 4 bases removed from V and 1 base from J, the gap between germline ends came to 6 bases. CDR3 in amino acids: CASSPGSYEQYF. The CDR3 nucleotides are TGTGCCAGCAGCCCAGGGTCCTACGAGCAGTACTTC.

This chain joins TRBV7-2 and TRBJ2-2; D possibly corresponds to TRBD1 (5 bases). V lost 3 bases to trimming and J lost 4 bases, with 12 bases between them. Germline values: CDR1 SGHTA, CDR2 FQGNSA. The CDR3 is 15 amino acids. CDR3 coding DNA: TGTGCCAGCAGCTTCTACAGGCTTACCACCGGGGAGCTGTTTTTT. This translates into CASSFYRLTTGELFF.

This chain connects TRBV5-1 to TRBJ2-1; TRBD1 is a possible D gene (5 bases). Germline V CDR1 and CDR2: SGHRS, YFSETQ. V gave up 5 bases and J gave up 9 bases, with 18 bases separating them. This CDR3 spans 14 amino acids. The CDR3 loop reads CASRSQGSKSEQFF. The CDR3, as DNA: TGCGCCAGCAGATCGCAGGGTAGCAAGAGTGAGCAGTTCTTC.

The DNA for the CDR3 is TGTGCCAGCAGCCCGCCGGGACAGGTGATCACTGAAGCTTTCTTT. It codes for CASSPPGQVITEAFF. The chain uses TRBV7-3 and TRBJ1-1, with 8 positions matching TRBD1. J gave up 4 bases and V 5 bases, and 9 bases lay outside the gene matches. Germline V gives CDR1 SGHTA, CDR2 FQGTGA. This CDR3 comprises 15 residues.

The rearrangement uses TRBV6-5 and TRBJ1-4; TRBD1 might be the D (5 bases). V was shortened by 11 bases and J by 0 bases, with 10 bases between the two germline ends. CDR3 length: 13 amino acids. Germline lookup yields CDR1 MNHEY and CDR2 SVGAGI. The chain's CDR3 is CAVGGSTNEKLFF. The CDR3 DNA reads as TGTGCCGTCGGGGGGTCAACTAATGAAAAACTGTTTTTT.

This chain links TRBV7-9 with TRBJ2-3, with 10 bases fitting TRBD2. The CDR3 covers 15 residues. Losses at the gene ends were 5 bases for V and 1 base for J; bases not matched to a gene: 3. CDR1 and CDR2 from the germline V gene are SEHNR and FQNEAQ (reference sequence). CDR3 in amino acids: CASSPSGRGTDTQYF. The CDR3 DNA is TGTGCCAGCAGCCCAAGCGGGAGGGGCACAGATACGCAGTATTTT.

The rearrangement links TRBV7-9 to TRBJ2-7; maybe TRBD2 (6 bases). CDR1 is SEHNR and CDR2 is FQNEAQ in the germline V gene (reference sequence). The CDR3 totals 14 residues. V shed 5 bases and J shed 4 bases, with 15 bases lying between them. For the CDR3, the DNA is TGTGCCAGCAGCCGCGGGCGGGGCCTATACGAGCAGTACTTC. It yields the protein CASSRGRGLYEQYF.

The chain recombines TRBV27 with TRBJ2-7; 10 bases line up with TRBD2. The CDR3 has 16 amino acids. J was trimmed by 7 bases and V by 4 bases; bases with no gene match: 13. Germline CDR1 reads MNHEY; CDR2 reads SMNVEV (reference sequence). CDR3 sequence: CASSYRLAGVPGEQYF. CDR3 sequence (DNA): TGTGCCAGCAGTTATAGGCTAGCGGGAGTTCCGGGGGAGCAGTACTTC.

V and J are TRBV6-4 and TRBJ2-1, with 10 bases that match TRBD2. Germline CDR1 MRHNA, CDR2 SNTAGT. CDR3 length: 15 amino acids. V was pared by 2 bases and J by 7 bases, with 5 bases of the junction left unmatched. The CDR3 sequence: CASSDASGGMNEQFF. The CDR3 DNA reads TGTGCCAGCAGTGACGCTAGCGGGGGAATGAATGAGCAGTTCTTC.

This chain links TRBV18 with TRBJ2-1; D is possibly TRBD1 (5 bases). From germline, CDR1 is KGHSH and CDR2 LQKENI. This CDR3 region has 14 residues. Trimming took off 3 bases at V and 10 bases at J, with 16 bases between the two ends. CDR3 in amino acids: CASSPQWGRTEQFF. CDR3 nucleotides: TGTGCCAGCTCACCTCAATGGGGCAGGACGGAGCAGTTCTTC.

CDR3 region: CASSLDGGSLAKNIQYF. CDR3 DNA: TGTGCCAGCAGCTTAGACGGGGGGAGTTTAGCCAAAAACATTCAGTACTTC. V and J are TRBV11-2 and TRBJ2-4, with 7 bases fitting TRBD2. The length of the CDR3 is 17 residues. V was clipped by 0 bases and J by 0 bases; unmatched bases: 5. Per the germline V gene, CDR1 is SGHAT and CDR2 is FQNNGV.

V and J are TRBV9 and TRBJ2-3, with D tentatively TRBD1 (6 bases). This CDR3 is built from 16 residues. The ends were cut back, 1 base at V and 1 base at J, with 13 bases in the middle. Per the germline V gene, CDR1 is SGDLS and CDR2 is YYNGEE. The CDR3 region is CASSVQGQHGTDTQYF. CDR3 nucleotides: TGTGCCAGCAGCGTACAGGGGCAACATGGCACAGATACGCAGTATTTT.

This chain links TRBV28 with TRBJ2-3; weak D call: TRBD2 (5 bases). The CDR3 is 12 amino acids. V was clipped by 6 bases and J by 2 bases, with 6 bases between them. CDR1 is MDHEN, CDR2 SYDVKM, per germline. This CDR3 is CASRGDTDTQYF. The CDR3 region has the DNA TGTGCCAGCAGGGGAGACACAGATACGCAGTATTTT.

This chain uses TRBV9 with TRBJ1-1; D unclear. This CDR3 has 14 residues. V lost 1 base, J lost 1 base, and 8 bases lay in between. Germline V gene lookup returns CDR1 SGDLS and CDR2 YYNGEE. CDR3 nucleotide sequence: TGTGCCAGCAGCGTATCACTAACGAACACTGAAGCTTTCTTT. Translating gives CASSVSLTNTEAFF.

The J gene is TRBJ2-6, the V gene TRBV28, with 7 bases matching TRBD1. CDR1 is MDHEN, CDR2 SYDVKM, per germline. V trimming: 5 bases; J trimming: 0 bases; junction bases outside the gene matches: 7. The CDR3 is 17 residues long. The CDR3 DNA is TGTGCCAGCAGTGAGACAGGGACCCGCTCTGGGGCCAACGTCCTGACTTTC. It is translated as CASSETGTRSGANVLTF.